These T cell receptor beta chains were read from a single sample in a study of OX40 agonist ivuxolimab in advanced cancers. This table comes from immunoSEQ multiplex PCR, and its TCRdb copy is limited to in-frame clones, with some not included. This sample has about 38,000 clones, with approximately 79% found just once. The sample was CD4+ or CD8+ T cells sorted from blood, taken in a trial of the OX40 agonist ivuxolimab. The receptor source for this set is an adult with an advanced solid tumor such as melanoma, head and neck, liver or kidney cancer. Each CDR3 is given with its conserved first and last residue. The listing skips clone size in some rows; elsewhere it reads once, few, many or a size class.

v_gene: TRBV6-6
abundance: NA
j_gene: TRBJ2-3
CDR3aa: CASSYGRTDTQYF

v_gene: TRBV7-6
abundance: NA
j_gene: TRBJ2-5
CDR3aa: CASSPGGAETQYF

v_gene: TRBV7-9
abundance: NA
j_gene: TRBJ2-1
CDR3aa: CASSFAGVSYNEQFF

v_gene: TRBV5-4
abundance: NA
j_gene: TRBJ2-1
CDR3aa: CASSPGGAGSYNEQFF

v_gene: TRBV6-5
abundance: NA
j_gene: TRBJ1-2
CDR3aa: CASSYEGNDGYTF

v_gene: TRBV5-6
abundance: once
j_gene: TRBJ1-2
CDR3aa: CASSSQGGRGAYGYTF

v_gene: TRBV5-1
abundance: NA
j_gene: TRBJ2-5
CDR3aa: CASSPQGGGQETQYF

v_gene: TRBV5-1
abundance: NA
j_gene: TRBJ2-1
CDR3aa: CASSLGTSGSFSQFF

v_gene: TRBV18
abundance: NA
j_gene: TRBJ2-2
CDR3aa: CASSPGQVGTGELFF

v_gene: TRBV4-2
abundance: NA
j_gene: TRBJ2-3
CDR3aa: CASSQDLRLAGAGMTDTQYF

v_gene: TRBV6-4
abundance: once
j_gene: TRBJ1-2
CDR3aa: CASRPQGGTANYGYTF

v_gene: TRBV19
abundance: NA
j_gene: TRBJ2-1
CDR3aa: CASSRITYRAEYNEQFF

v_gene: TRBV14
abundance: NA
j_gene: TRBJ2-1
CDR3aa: CASSQGWKGSAGLPSYNEQFF

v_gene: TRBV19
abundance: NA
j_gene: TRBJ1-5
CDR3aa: CASSAGRDQPQHF

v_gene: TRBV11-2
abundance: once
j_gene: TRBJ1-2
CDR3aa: CASSLLLGTGITF

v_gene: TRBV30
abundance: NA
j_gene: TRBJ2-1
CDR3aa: CAWTGQGAGEQFF

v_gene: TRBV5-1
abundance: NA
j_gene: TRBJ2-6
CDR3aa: CASSLGILNSGANVLTF

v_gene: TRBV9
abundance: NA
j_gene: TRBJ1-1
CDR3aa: CASSVGTNTEAFF

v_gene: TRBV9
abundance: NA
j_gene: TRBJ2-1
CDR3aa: CASSPRTRSYNEQFF

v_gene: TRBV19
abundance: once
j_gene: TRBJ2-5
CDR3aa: CASSIGSQEETQYF

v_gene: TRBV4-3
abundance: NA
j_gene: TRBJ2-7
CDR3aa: CASSQDGELAIYEQYF

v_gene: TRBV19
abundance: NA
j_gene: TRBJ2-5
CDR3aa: CASRPTGAKETQYF

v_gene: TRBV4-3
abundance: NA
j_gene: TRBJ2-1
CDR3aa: CASSQEVGNEQFF

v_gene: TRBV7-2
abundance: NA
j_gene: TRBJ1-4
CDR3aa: CASSWRRQGEKLFF

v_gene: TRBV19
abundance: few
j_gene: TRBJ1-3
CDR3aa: CASSIAPIGTYSGNTIYF

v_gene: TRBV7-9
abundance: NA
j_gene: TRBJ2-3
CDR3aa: CASSFGGSADTQYF

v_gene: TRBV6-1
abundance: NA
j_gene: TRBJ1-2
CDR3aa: CASSEVRGGGYTF

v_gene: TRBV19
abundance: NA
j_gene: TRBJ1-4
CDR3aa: CASSKLDTATNEKLFF

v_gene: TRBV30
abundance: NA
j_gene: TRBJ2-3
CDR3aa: CAWTPLWGDTQYF

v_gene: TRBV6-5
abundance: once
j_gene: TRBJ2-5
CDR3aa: CASRTWGGVEETQYF

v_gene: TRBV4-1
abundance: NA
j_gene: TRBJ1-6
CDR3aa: CASRYNRGHNSPLHF

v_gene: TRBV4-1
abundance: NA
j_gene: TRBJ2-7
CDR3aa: CASSQVVDSYEQYF

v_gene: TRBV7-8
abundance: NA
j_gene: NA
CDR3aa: CASRMTSGFDEQYF

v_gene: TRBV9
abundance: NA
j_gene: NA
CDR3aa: CASSPVEGLYEQYF

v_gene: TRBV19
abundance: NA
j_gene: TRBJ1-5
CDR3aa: CASSIPSNRDVRPNQPQHF

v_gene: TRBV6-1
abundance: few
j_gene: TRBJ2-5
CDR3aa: CASSAESQTQYF

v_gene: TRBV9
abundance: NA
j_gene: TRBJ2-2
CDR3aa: CASSTQGATGELFF